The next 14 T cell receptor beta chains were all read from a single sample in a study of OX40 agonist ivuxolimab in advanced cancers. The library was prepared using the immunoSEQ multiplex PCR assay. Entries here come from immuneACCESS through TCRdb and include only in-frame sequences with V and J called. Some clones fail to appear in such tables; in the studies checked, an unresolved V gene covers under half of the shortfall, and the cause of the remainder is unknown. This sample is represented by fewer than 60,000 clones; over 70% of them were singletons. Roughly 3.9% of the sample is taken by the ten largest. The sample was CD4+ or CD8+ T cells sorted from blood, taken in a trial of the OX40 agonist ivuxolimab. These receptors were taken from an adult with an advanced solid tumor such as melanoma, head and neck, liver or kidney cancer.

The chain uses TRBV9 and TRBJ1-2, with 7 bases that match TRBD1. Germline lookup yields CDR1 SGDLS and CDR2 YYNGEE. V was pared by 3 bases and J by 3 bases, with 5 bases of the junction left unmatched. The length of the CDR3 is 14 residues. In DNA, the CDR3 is TGTGCCAGCAGCGCCGACAGGGTGGACTATGGCTACACCTTC. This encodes CASSADRVDYGYTF.

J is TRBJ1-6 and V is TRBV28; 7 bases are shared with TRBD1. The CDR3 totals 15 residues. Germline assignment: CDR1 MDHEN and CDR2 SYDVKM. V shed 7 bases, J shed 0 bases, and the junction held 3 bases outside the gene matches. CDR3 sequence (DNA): TGTGCCAGCAATTGGGACAGCTCCTATAATTCACCCCTCCACTTT. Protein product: CASNWDSSYNSPLHF.

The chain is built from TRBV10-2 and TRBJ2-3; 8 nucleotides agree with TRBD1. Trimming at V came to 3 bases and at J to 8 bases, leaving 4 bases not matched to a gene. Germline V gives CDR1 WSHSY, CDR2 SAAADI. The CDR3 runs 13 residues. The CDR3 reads CASSETTGATQYF. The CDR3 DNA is TGCGCCAGCAGTGAAACGACAGGGGCTACGCAGTATTTT.

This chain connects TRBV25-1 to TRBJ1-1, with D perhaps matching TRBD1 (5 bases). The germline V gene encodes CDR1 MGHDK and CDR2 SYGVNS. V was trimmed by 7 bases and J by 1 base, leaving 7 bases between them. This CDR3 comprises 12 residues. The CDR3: CASNRPNTEAFF. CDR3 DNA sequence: TGTGCCAGCAACAGGCCGAACACTGAAGCTTTCTTT. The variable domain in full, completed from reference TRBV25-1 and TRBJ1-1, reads EADIYQTPRYLVIGTGKKITLECSQTMGHDKMYWYQQDPGMELHLIHYSYGVNSTEKGDLSSESTVSRIRTEHFPLTLESARPSHTSQYLCASNRPNTEAFFGQGTRLTVV.

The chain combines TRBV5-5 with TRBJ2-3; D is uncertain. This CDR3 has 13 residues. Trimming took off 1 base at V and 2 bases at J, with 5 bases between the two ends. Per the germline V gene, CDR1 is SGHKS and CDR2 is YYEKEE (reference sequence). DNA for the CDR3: TGTGCCAGCAGCTTGTCTCCCACAGATACGCAGTATTTT. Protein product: CASSLSPTDTQYF.

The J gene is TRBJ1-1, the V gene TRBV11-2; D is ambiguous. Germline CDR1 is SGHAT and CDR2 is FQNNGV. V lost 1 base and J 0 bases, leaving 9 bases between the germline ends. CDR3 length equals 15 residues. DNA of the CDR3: TGTGCCAGCAGCTTAGGGTTCCTAATGAACACTGAAGCTTTCTTT. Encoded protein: CASSLGFLMNTEAFF.

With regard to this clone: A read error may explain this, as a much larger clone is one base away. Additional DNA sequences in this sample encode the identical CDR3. CDR3 DNA sequence: TGTGCCTGGAGTCGGGACAGCAATCAGCCCCAGCATTTT. Amino acid sequence: CAWSRDSNQPQHF. The genes are TRBV30 and TRBJ1-5, with TRBD1 as a possible D gene (5 bases). CDR1 is GTSNPN, CDR2 SVGIG, per germline (reference sequence). The CDR3 sequence is 13 residues long. The V end was cut by 2 bases, the J end by 1 base, with 6 bases between.

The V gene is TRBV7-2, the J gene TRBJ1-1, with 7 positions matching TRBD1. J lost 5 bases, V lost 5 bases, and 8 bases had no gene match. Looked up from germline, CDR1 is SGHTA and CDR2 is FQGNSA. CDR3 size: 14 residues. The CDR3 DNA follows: TGTGCCAGCAGCCTTGCCCAGGGGGGTACTGAAGCTTTCTTT. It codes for CASSLAQGGTEAFF.

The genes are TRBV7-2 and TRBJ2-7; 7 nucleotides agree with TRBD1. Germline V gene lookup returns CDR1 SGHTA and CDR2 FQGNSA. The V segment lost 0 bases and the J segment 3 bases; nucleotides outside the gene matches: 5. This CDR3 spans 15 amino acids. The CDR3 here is CASSLAGTAVYEQYF. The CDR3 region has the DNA TGTGCCAGCAGCTTAGCGGGGACAGCTGTCTACGAGCAGTACTTC.

The CDR3 loop is CASSRGTTETQYF. CDR3 DNA sequence: TGTGCCAGCAGCCGAGGGACTACAGAGACCCAGTACTTC. The V call is TRBV7-3, the J call TRBJ2-5; TRBD2 matches at 7 bases. The CDR3 runs to 13 residues. Germline-derived CDR1 and CDR2 are SGHTA and FQGTGA. V gave up 5 bases and J gave up 4 bases; unmatched junction bases: 4. Complete variable domain (other parts from reference TRBV7-3 and TRBJ2-5): GAGVSQTPSNKVTEKGKYVELRCDPISGHTALYWYRQSLGQGPEFLIYFQGTGAADDSGLPNDRFFAVRPEGSVSTLKIQRTERGDSAVYLCASSRGTTETQYFGPGTRLLVL.

This chain's CDR3 is CAWKPTRDTEAFF. CDR3 DNA sequence: TGTGCCTGGAAGCCTACTAGGGACACTGAAGCTTTCTTT. The rearrangement uses TRBV30 and TRBJ1-1; D call uncertain. CDR1 and CDR2 (germline): GTSNPN, SVGIG (reference sequence). This CDR3 comprises 13 residues. Trimming took 4 bases from V and 3 from J, leaving 12 bases between them.

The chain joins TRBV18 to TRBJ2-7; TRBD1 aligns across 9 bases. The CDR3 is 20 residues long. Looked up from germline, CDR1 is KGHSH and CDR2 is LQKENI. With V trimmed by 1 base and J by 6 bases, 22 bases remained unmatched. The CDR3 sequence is CASSPRGPAGWGQGGGEQYF. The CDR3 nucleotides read TGTGCCAGCTCACCACGCGGACCGGCCGGGTGGGGACAGGGTGGCGGCGAGCAGTACTTC.

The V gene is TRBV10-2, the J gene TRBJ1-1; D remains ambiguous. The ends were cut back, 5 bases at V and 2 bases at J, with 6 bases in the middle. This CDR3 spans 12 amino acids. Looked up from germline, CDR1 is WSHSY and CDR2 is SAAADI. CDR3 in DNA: TGCGCCAGCAGTTACGTAAACACTGAAGCTTTCTTT. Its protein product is CASSYVNTEAFF.

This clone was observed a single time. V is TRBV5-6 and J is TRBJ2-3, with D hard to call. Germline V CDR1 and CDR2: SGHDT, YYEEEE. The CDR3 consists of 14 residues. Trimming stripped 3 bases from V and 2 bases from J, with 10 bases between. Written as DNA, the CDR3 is TGTGCCAGCAGCTCAAACCCCACCACAGATACGCAGTATTTT. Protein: CASSSNPTTDTQYF.